These 10 T cell receptor beta chains came from one sample sequenced in a study of shared clonotypes between healthy human individuals (dated by TCRdb to the early 2020s). Library preparation used the immunoSEQ multiplex PCR assay. The table comes from immuneACCESS by way of TCRdb, which keeps in-frame sequences with V and J called. Part of the clones is missing from these tables; in studies checked, under half for an unresolved V gene and the rest for unknown reasons. The sample table lists 650,000 to 800,000 clones, around 70% of them with a count of one. The leading ten clones occupy less than 2% of the sample. Sequencing was performed on memory CD4+ T cells sorted from blood. Reading the label with the study, this specimen's cell subset or site is: CD45RA-negative fraction. The receptor source for this set is a woman in her 30s in good health.

J is TRBJ2-7 and V is TRBV5-1; TRBD2 matches at 8 bases. The germline V gene encodes CDR1 SGHRS and CDR2 YFSETQ. V was pared by 4 bases and J by 6 bases, with 12 bases of the junction left unmatched. The CDR3 sequence is 15 residues long. CDR3 bases: TGCGCCAGCAGCCCCGGAGCTAGCGGGTTACGCGAGCAGTACTTC. This translates into CASSPGASGLREQYF. Filled out from reference TRBV5-1 and TRBJ2-7, the complete variable domain reads KAGVTQTPRYLIKTRGQQVTLSCSPISGHRSVSWYQQTPGQGLQFLFEYFSETQRNKGNFPGRFSGRQFSNSRSEMNVSTLELGDSALYLCASSPGASGLREQYFGPGTRLTVT.

The chain couples TRBV28 to TRBJ2-1; 7 bases align to TRBD1. Germline CDR1 reads MDHEN; CDR2 reads SYDVKM. The length of the CDR3 is 17 residues. J gave up 7 bases and V 4 bases, and 16 bases lay outside the gene matches. The CDR3 region has the DNA TGTGCCAGCAGTTCTTACACCGGGACAGCTAGCCTGAATGAGCAGTTCTTC. Its translation: CASSSYTGTASLNEQFF.

V and J are TRBV5-1 and TRBJ2-1; TRBD2 agrees at 7 bases. V shed 1 base and J 0 bases; nucleotides not matched to a gene: 10. Germline values: CDR1 SGHRS, CDR2 YFSETQ. CDR3 length equals 18 residues. CDR3 nucleotides: TGCGCCAGCAGCTTGCGGGCCTTAGCGGGCAGCTCCTACAATGAGCAGTTCTTC. It specifies CASSLRALAGSSYNEQFF.

V and J are TRBV7-2 and TRBJ2-7, with 11 bases identical to TRBD2. The junction had 10 bases not matched to a gene; V was cut back by 5 bases and J by 4 bases. Per the germline V gene, CDR1 is SGHTA and CDR2 is FQGNSA. This CDR3 is 16 amino acids long. In DNA form, the CDR3 reads TGTGCCAGCAGCCGGGGGGTAGCGGGAGGGAGGTACGAGCAGTACTTC. This sequence encodes CASSRGVAGGRYEQYF.

This clone occurred a few times. The J gene is TRBJ2-7, the V gene TRBV5-1, with no clear D. V lost 5 bases and J lost 5, with 17 bases in between. CDR1 SGHRS and CDR2 YFSETQ come from the germline V gene. The CDR3 sequence is 14 residues long. The CDR3 DNA follows: TGCGCCAGCAGGGTCAGTGGCGGCTACAACGAGCAGTACTTC. It is translated as CASRVSGGYNEQYF.

This chain uses TRBV28 with TRBJ2-5; 11 bases align to TRBD2. The V gene end was trimmed by 7 bases and the J gene end by 2 bases; junction bases not matched to a gene: 9. The CDR3 length is 16 residues. Germline lookup yields CDR1 MDHEN and CDR2 SYDVKM. This chain's CDR3 is CASTGTSGVRQETQYF. In DNA form, the CDR3 reads TGTGCCAGCACTGGGACTAGCGGAGTCAGGCAAGAGACCCAGTACTTC.

The V call is TRBV5-1, the J call TRBJ2-7; 7 nucleotides match TRBD2. The ends lost 5 bases at V and 1 base at J; junction bases unmatched: 9. Germline V CDR1 and CDR2: SGHRS, YFSETQ. The CDR3 contains 15 residues. This CDR3 is CASSYSAGASYEQYF. DNA for the CDR3: TGCGCCAGCAGTTATAGTGCGGGAGCTTCCTACGAGCAGTACTTC.

This clone has more than one count but fewer than ten. The chain couples TRBV19 to TRBJ2-7, with a weak D call TRBD2 (6 bases). V lost 3 bases, J lost 2 bases, and 8 bases lay in between. The CDR3 is 13 residues long. The germline V gene encodes CDR1 LNHDA and CDR2 SQIVND (reference sequence). The CDR3 sequence is CASSMWGAYEQYF. The CDR3 region has the DNA TGTGCCAGTAGTATGTGGGGGGCCTACGAGCAGTACTTC.

This chain connects TRBV18 to TRBJ1-1; the D is unclear. The CDR3 is 15 amino acids. The germline V gene encodes CDR1 KGHSH and CDR2 LQKENI. The ends were cut back, 3 bases at V and 3 bases at J, with 14 bases in the middle. The DNA for the CDR3 is TGTGCCAGCTCACCGGGGAGGGTCGAAGACACTGAAGCTTTCTTT. Protein product: CASSPGRVEDTEAFF.

The chain couples TRBV5-5 to TRBJ2-5; 7 nucleotides agree with TRBD2. The CDR3 loop spans 15 amino acids. V lost 4 bases to trimming and J lost 1 base; unmatched junction nucleotides: 7. Germline-derived CDR1 and CDR2 are SGHKS and YYEKEE (reference sequence). The CDR3 is CASSLWGGGQETQYF. In DNA form, the CDR3 reads TGTGCCAGCAGCCTCTGGGGCGGGGGCCAAGAGACCCAGTACTTC.